This T cell receptor beta chain was found in a study of T cell responses to AZD1222 COVID-19 vaccine. This CDR3 has 14 residues. With 3 bases removed from V and 4 bases from J, the gap between germline ends came to 12 bases. Germline V gene sequence: CDR1 SGHRS, CDR2 YFSETQ. Some clones are missing from TCRdb's copy, which holds only in-frame ones; the method was immunoSEQ multiplex PCR. The sample gives about 180,000 clones, more than 75% of which show up once; about 24% is in the top ten. This clone was seen only a few times. Its antigen is undetermined. Study results and caveats: Seropositive AZD1222 recipients at baseline numbered only six or seven. Researchers took repertoire samples only after the peak T cell response had come.

The chain combines TRBV5-1 with TRBJ2-3; D gene unclear. The receptor comes from an adult who received the AZD1222 COVID-19 vaccine. The sample in question was peripheral blood, obtained 28 days after the second AZD1222 dose. CDR3 sequence: CASSSAFLADTQYF. The CDR3 region has the DNA TGCGCCAGCAGCTCGGCCTTCTTGGCAGATACGCAGTATTTT.